A single T cell receptor beta chain is shown here with its context. What it binds is unknown. The authors split each subset's genomic DNA evenly across several immunoSEQ plates. Clones were sequenced by immunoSEQ multiplex PCR, and TCRdb holds only the in-frame ones, with some missing. The table has over 1.4 million clones, roughly 97% seen once. The sample comes from a study of shared clonotypes between healthy human individuals. Germline-derived CDR1 and CDR2 are MNHEY and SMNVEV (reference sequence). With 6 bases removed from V and 2 bases from J, the gap between germline ends came to 11 bases. CDR3 length: 13 residues. Study-wide points: On the whole, naive subsets had larger estimated richness than memory subsets had. Sequencing of the sorted subsets was shown by rarefaction to be incomplete despite large depth. The sole specimen, blood, was sampled, and tissue repertoires likely differ.

The sequence came from a man aged 25-45 years in good health. Material: naive CD4+ T cells sorted from blood. Subset defined: CD45RA+ positively selected. V and J are TRBV27 and TRBJ2-7, with D perhaps matching TRBD2 (5 bases). The CDR3 loop is CASRPLVAYEQYF. CDR3 bases: TGTGCCAGCAGACCACTAGTAGCCTACGAGCAGTACTTC.